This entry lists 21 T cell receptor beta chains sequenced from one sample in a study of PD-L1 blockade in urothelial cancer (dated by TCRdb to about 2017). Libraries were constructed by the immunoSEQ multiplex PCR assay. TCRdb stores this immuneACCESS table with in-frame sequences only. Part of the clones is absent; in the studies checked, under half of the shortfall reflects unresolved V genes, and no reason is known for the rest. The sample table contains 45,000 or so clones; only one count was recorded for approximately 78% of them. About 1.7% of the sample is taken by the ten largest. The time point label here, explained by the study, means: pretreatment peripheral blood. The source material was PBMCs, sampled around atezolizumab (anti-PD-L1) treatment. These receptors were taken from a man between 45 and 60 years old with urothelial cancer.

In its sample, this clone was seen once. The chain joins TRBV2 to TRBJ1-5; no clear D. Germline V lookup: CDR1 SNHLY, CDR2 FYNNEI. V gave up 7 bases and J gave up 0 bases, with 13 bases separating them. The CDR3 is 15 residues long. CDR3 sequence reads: CASKSGSYSNQPQHF. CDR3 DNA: TGTGCCAGCAAAAGTGGCAGTTATAGCAATCAGCCCCAGCATTTT.

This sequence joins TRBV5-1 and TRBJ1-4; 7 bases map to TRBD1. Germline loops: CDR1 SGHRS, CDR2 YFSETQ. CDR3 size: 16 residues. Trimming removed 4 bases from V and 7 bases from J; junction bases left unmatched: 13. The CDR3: CASSPESGTVGEKLFF. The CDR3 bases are TGCGCCAGCAGCCCAGAATCCGGGACAGTTGGTGAAAAACTGTTTTTT.

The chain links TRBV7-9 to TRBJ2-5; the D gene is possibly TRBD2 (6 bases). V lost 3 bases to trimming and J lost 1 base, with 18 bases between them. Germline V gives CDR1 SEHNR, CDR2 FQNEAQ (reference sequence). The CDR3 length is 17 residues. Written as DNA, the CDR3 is TGTGCCAGCAGCTTTCTTGGGCGGGACGGGGGCCAAGAGACCCAGTACTTC. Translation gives CASSFLGRDGGQETQYF.

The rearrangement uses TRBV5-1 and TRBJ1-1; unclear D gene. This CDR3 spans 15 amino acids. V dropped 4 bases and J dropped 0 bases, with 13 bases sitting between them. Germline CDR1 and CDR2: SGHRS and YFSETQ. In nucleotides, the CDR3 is TGCGCCAGCAGCCCCGTCGCGGGGATGAACACTGAAGCTTTCTTT. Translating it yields CASSPVAGMNTEAFF.

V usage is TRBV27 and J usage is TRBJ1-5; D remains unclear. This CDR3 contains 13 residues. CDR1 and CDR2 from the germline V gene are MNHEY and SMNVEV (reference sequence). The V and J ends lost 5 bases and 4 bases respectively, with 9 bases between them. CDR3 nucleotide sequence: TGTGCCAGCAGTGTCCGGGAAAATCAGCCCCAGCATTTT. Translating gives CASSVRENQPQHF.

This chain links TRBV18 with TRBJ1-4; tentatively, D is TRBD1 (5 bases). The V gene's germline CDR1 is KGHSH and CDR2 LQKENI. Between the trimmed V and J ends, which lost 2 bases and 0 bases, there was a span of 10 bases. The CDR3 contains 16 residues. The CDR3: CASSPRGVATNEKLFF. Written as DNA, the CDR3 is TGTGCCAGCTCACCAAGGGGTGTTGCAACTAATGAAAAACTGTTTTTT.

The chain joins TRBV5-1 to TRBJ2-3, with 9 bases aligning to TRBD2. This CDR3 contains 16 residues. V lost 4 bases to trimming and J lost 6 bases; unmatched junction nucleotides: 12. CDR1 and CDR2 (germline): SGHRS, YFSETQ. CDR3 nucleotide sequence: TGCGCCAGCAGCCCCCAGCCAGGACTAGCGATCGATACGCAGTATTTT. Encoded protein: CASSPQPGLAIDTQYF.

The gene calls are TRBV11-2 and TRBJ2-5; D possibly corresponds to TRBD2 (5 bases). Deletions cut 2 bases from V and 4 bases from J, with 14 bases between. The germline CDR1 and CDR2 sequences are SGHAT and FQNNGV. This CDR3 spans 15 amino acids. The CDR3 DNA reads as TGTGCCAGCAGCTTAAGTCTGCTAGCCCCAGAGACCCAGTACTTC. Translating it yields CASSLSLLAPETQYF.

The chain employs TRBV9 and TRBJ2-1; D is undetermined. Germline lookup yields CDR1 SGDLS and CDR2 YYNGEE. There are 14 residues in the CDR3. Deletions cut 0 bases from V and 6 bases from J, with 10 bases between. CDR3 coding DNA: TGTGCCAGCAGCGTAGAGTTCAGAGGCAATGAGCAGTTCTTC. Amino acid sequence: CASSVEFRGNEQFF. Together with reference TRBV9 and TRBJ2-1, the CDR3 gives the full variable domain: DSGVTQTPKHLITATGQRVTLRCSPRSGDLSVYWYQQSLDQGLQFLIQYYNGEERAKGNILERFSAQQFPDLHSELNLSSLELGDSALYFCASSVEFRGNEQFFGPGTRLTVL.

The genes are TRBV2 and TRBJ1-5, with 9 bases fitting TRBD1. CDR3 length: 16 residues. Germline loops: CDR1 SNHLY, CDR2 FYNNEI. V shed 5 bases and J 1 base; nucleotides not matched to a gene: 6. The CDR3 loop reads CASSWSGQGSNQPQHF. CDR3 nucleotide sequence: TGTGCCAGCAGTTGGAGTGGACAGGGGAGCAATCAGCCCCAGCATTTT. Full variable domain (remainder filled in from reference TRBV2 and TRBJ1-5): EPEVTQTPSHQVTQMGQEVILRCVPISNHLYFYWYRQILGQKVEFLVSFYNNEISEKSEIFDDQFSVERPDGSNFTLKIRSTKLEDSAMYFCASSWSGQGSNQPQHFGDGTRLSIL.

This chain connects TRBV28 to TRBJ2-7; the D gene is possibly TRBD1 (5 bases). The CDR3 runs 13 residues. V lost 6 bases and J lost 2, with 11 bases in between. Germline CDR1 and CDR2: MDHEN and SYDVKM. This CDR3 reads CASSRQLPYEQYV. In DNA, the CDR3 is TGTGCCAGCAGCCGACAGTTGCCCTACGAGCAGTACGTC.

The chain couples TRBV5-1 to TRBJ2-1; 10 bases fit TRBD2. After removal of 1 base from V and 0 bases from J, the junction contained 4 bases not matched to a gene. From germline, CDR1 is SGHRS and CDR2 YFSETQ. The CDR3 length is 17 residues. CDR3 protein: CASSLSAGGSSYNEQFF. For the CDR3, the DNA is TGCGCCAGCAGCTTGTCAGCGGGGGGGAGCTCCTACAATGAGCAGTTCTTC.

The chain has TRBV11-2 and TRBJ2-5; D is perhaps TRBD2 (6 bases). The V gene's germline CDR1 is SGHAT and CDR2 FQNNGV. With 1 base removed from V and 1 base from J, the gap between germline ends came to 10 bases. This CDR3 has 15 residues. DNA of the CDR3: TGTGCCAGCAGCTTAGGGTTTAGCGGCCAAGAGACCCAGTACTTC. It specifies CASSLGFSGQETQYF.

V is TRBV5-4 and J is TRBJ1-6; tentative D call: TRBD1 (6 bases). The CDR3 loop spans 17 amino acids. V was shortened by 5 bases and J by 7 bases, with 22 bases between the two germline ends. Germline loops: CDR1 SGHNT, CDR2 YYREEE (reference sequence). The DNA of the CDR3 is TGTGCCAGCAGTCCCGGGACAATTTTCTCGCCCAATTCACCCCTCCACTTT. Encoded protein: CASSPGTIFSPNSPLHF.

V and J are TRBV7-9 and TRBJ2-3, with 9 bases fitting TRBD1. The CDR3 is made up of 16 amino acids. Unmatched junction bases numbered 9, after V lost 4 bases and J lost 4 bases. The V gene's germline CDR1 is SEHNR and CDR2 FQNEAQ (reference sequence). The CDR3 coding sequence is TGTGCCAGCAGCTCCGGGACAGGGTTTCTAGCAGATACGCAGTATTTT. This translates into CASSSGTGFLADTQYF.

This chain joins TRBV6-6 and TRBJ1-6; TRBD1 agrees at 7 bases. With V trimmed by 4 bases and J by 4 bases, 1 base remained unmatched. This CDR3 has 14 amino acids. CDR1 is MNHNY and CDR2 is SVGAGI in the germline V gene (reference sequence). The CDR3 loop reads CASSWDSYNSPLHF. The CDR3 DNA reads TGTGCCAGCAGTTGGGACAGTTATAATTCACCCCTCCACTTT.

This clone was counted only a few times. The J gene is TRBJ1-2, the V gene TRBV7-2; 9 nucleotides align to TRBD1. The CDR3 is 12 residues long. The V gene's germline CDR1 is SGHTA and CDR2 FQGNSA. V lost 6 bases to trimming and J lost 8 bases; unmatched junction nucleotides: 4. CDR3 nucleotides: TGTGCCAGCAGGAGACAGGGGGAGGGCTACACCTTC. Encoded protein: CASRRQGEGYTF. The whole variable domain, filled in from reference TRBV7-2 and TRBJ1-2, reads GAGVSQSPSNKVTEKGKDVELRCDPISGHTALYWYRQSLGQGLEFLIYFQGNSAPDKSGLPSDRFSAERTGGSVSTLTIQRTQQEDSAVYLCASRRQGEGYTFGSGTRLTVV.

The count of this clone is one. Here the CDR3 reads CASMRTSGRGQQYF. CDR3 DNA sequence: TGTGCCAGCATGAGGACTTCCGGACGCGGCCAGCAGTACTTC. This chain links TRBV6-6 with TRBJ2-7; D is perhaps TRBD2 (5 bases). This CDR3 spans 14 amino acids. The V gene's germline CDR1 is MNHNY and CDR2 SVGAGI (reference sequence). V lost 7 bases and J lost 8, with 21 bases in between.

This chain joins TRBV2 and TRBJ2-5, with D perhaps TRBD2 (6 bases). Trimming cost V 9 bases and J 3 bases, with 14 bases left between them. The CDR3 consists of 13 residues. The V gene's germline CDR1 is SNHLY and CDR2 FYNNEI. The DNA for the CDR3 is TGTGCCAGTGGAGCTAGCGCGGAAGAGACCCAGTACTTC. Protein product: CASGASAEETQYF.

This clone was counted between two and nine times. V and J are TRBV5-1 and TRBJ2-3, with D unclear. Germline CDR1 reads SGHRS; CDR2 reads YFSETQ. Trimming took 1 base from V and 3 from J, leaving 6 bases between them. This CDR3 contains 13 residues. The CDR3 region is CASSLFRTDTQYF. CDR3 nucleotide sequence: TGCGCCAGCAGCTTGTTCCGGACAGATACGCAGTATTTT.

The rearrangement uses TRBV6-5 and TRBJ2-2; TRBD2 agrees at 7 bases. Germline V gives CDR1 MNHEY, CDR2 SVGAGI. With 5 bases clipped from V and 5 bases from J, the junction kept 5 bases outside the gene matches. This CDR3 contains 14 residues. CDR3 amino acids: CASSPGRRTGELFF. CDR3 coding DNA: TGTGCCAGCAGTCCCGGGAGGCGGACCGGGGAGCTGTTTTTT.